This section outlines one TCR beta chain sequence together with its context. The V end was cut by 0 bases, the J end by 4 bases, with 16 bases between. This CDR3 spans 16 amino acids. Germline V gene lookup returns CDR1 KGHSH and CDR2 LQKENI. These data belong to a study of shared clonotypes between healthy human individuals. The investigators split CD4+ cells into a CD45RA+ naive subset and a CD45RA-negative memory subset. An assay was performed, and its level was deep. Per the original data handling: As immunoSEQ supplied junction-only sequences (without quality scores), filtering differed. Assay: immunoSEQ multiplex PCR; the TCRdb copy retains only in-frame clones and omits some. Clonal size and the V and J genes are those of that table, whereas D and trimming came from the DNA. The profile covers 2 million to 2.5 million clones, with around 95% appearing a single time and roughly 0.13% taken by the ten largest.

The chain combines TRBV18 with TRBJ2-7; maybe TRBD1 (5 bases). Specimen: naive CD4+ T cells sorted from blood. The sample's subset: CD45RA+ positively selected. The origin of this receptor is a man aged 18 to 35 in good health. CDR3 protein: CASSPPVSGKGYEQYF. The DNA of the CDR3 is TGTGCCAGCTCACCACCGGTGTCAGGGAAGGGGTACGAGCAGTACTTC.